The 18 T cell receptor beta chains listed next were all sequenced from one sample in a study of Ad26.COV2.S vaccination and SARS-CoV-2 variants. Sequenced by immunoSEQ multiplex PCR; TCRdb stores in-frame clones only, minus some. The sample has 350,000 to 500,000 clones; about nine tenths are singletons. Treatment reported: around 19 received Ad26.COV2.S at low or high dose, single or two shots; 5 received placebo; per-sample allocation not given. All samples were drawn on day 63, counting from the first vaccine or placebo injection. This sample comprised peripheral blood, obtained in a trial of Ad26.COV2.S vaccine versus placebo. The receptor source for this set is a person between 18 and 59 years old who received the Ad26.COV2.S COVID-19 vaccine or a placebo.

V and J are TRBV6-2 or TRBV6-3 and TRBJ1-1; 7 bases map to TRBD1. The V and J ends lost 2 bases and 5 bases, in that order; junction bases with no gene match: 8. Germline CDR1 reads MNHEY; CDR2 reads SVGEGT. The CDR3 loop spans 15 amino acids. CDR3 sequence: CASSYEVSGQTEAFF. The CDR3 coding sequence is TGTGCCAGCAGTTACGAGGTTTCGGGACAGACTGAAGCTTTCTTT.

This sequence joins TRBV6-5 and TRBJ1-2; 11 bases align to TRBD1. Germline trimming cut 8 bases from V and 2 bases from J; bases unmatched to any gene: 1. This CDR3 has 13 amino acids. The germline gives CDR1 MNHEY, CDR2 SVGAGI. CDR3 region: CASGQGANYGYTF. CDR3 DNA sequence: TGTGCCAGCGGACAGGGGGCGAACTATGGCTACACCTTC.

This clone was found once. The chain carries TRBV10-3 and TRBJ2-3; 7 bases line up with TRBD1. The CDR3 length is 17 residues. The junction had 13 bases not matched to a gene; V was cut back by 3 bases and J by 4 bases. Germline CDR1 is ENHRY and CDR2 is SYGVKD. Here the CDR3 DNA reads TGTGCCATCAGTGACTTTAGCCAGGGGGTCGGTTCAGATACGCAGTATTTT. This encodes CAISDFSQGVGSDTQYF.

This sequence joins TRBV27 and TRBJ2-7; no reliable D call. V was cut by 2 bases and J by 1 base, with 15 bases left in between. Germline V gives CDR1 MNHEY, CDR2 SMNVEV (reference sequence). CDR3 length equals 16 residues. The CDR3 DNA reads TGTGCCAGCAGTTTAATCGGTGCCGTAGGGTCCTACGAGCAGTACTTC. Residues: CASSLIGAVGSYEQYF.

This rearrangement joins TRBV6-9 to TRBJ1-5, with D possibly being TRBD1 (6 bases). The CDR3 is 18 residues long. The V end lost 7 bases, the J end lost 2 bases, and 24 bases lay between the germline ends. CDR1 is MNHGY and CDR2 is SVAAGI in the germline V gene. Written as DNA, the CDR3 is TGTGCCAGCATCGTAAGGACAGTCCTTAATGGGGGCAATCAGCCCCAGCATTTT. Translation: CASIVRTVLNGGNQPQHF.

For this clone: Other DNA sequences in this sample translate to the same CDR3. The chain couples TRBV11-2 to TRBJ2-7, with 8 bases matching TRBD1. The CDR3 is 15 amino acids. Germline CDR1 reads SGHAT; CDR2 reads FQNNGV. The V gene end was trimmed by 1 base and the J gene end by 0 bases; junction bases not matched to a gene: 2. This CDR3 reads CASSLGGTGSYEQYF. CDR3 coding DNA: TGTGCCAGCAGCTTAGGGGGGACAGGCTCCTACGAGCAGTACTTC.

The gene calls are TRBV27 and TRBJ2-4, with D perhaps assigned TRBD1 or TRBD2 (5 bases each). The CDR3 sequence is 15 residues long. From germline, CDR1 is MNHEY and CDR2 SMNVEV (reference sequence). The V end lost 0 bases, the J end lost 4 bases, and 10 bases lay between the germline ends. CDR3 protein: CASSLSDGTKNIQYF. The CDR3 DNA reads TGTGCCAGCAGTTTATCGGACGGGACGAAAAACATTCAGTACTTC.

The CDR3 DNA reads as TGTGCCAGCAGCCCCCCCGGACAGGGGATAGGCTACGAGCAGTACTTC. Translating gives CASSPPGQGIGYEQYF. The gene calls are TRBV28 and TRBJ2-7, with 9 bases that match TRBD1. Germline CDR1 MDHEN, CDR2 SYDVKM. V lost 6 bases and J lost 3; bases outside the gene matches: 12. This CDR3 is 16 amino acids long.

This clone came up a few times. The chain has TRBV7-9 and TRBJ1-1; no firm D call. CDR1 is SEHNR, CDR2 FQNEAQ, per germline (reference sequence). The CDR3 is 11 residues long. The V and J ends lost 2 bases and 2 bases respectively, with 0 bases between them. CDR3 in DNA: TGTGCCAGCAGCTTAAACACTGAAGCTTTCTTT. Protein sequence: CASSLNTEAFF.

The chain employs TRBV18 and TRBJ2-1; 10 bases fit TRBD1. Germline CDR1 KGHSH, CDR2 LQKENI. The CDR3 has 13 amino acids. With V trimmed by 8 bases and J by 4 bases, 2 bases remained unmatched. CDR3 in amino acids: CASGTGEYNEQFF. CDR3 nucleotides: TGTGCCAGCGGGACAGGGGAATACAATGAGCAGTTCTTC.

The chain couples TRBV12-3 or TRBV12-4 to TRBJ1-1; the D is unclear. V dropped 1 base and J dropped 4 bases, with 7 bases sitting between them. The CDR3 length is 13 residues. The CDR3 nucleotides read TGTGCCAGCAGTTTAGGCGGATTCACTGAAGCTTTCTTT. Residues: CASSLGGFTEAFF.

V usage is TRBV5-4 and J usage is TRBJ1-3; 9 bases are shared with TRBD1. The CDR3 spans 13 residues. With 4 bases clipped from V and 10 bases from J, the junction kept 6 bases outside the gene matches. Germline CDR1 and CDR2: SGHNT and YYREEE (reference sequence). The CDR3: CASSLGQGGTIYF. The CDR3 DNA follows: TGTGCCAGCAGCCTGGGACAGGGTGGGACCATATATTTT.

This clone was recorded a few times. The sample contains more than one DNA sequence encoding this CDR3. The chain joins TRBV13 to TRBJ2-3; unclear D gene. Germline V CDR1 and CDR2: PRHDT, FYEKMQ (reference sequence). This CDR3 has 11 residues. V shed 4 bases and J shed 5 bases, with 4 bases lying between them. CDR3 coding DNA: TGTGCCAGCAGCTCGGGAGATACGCAGTATTTT. Residues: CASSSGDTQYF.

This clone came up once. The gene calls are TRBV2 and TRBJ2-7; 12 bases match TRBD2. The CDR3 sequence is 14 residues long. V was pared by 6 bases and J by 2 bases, with 2 bases of the junction left unmatched. Germline assignment: CDR1 SNHLY and CDR2 FYNNEI. CDR3 coding DNA: TGTGCCAGCAGCGGGACTAGCGGGCCCTACGAGCAGTACTTC. Its translation: CASSGTSGPYEQYF. The variable domain in full, with the rest retrieved from reference TRBV2 and TRBJ2-7, is EPEVTQTPSHQVTQMGQEVILRCVPISNHLYFYWYRQILGQKVEFLVSFYNNEISEKSEIFDDQFSVERPDGSNFTLKIRSTKLEDSAMYFCASSGTSGPYEQYFGPGTRLTVT.

The chain uses TRBV7-3 and TRBJ2-2; 10 positions match TRBD2. CDR3 length: 17 amino acids. CDR1 SGHTA and CDR2 FQGTGA come from the germline V gene. Trimming removed 0 bases from V and 1 base from J; junction bases left unmatched: 2. The CDR3 nucleotides are TGTGCCAGCAGCTTAACCCGGACTAGCGGGAACACCGGGGAGCTGTTTTTT. It yields the protein CASSLTRTSGNTGELFF.

This chain joins TRBV28 and TRBJ1-5; TRBD1 matches at 8 bases. Germline CDR1 is MDHEN and CDR2 is SYDVKM. J lost 7 bases, V lost 5 bases, and 13 bases had no gene match. There are 16 residues in the CDR3. DNA of the CDR3: TGTGCCAGCAGTCCGCGGACAGGGCCCATCGGACAGCCCCAGCATTTT. Protein: CASSPRTGPIGQPQHF.

The chain has TRBV5-1 and TRBJ2-3; 16 positions match TRBD2. In germline, CDR1 is SGHRS, CDR2 YFSETQ. The V gene end was trimmed by 2 bases and the J gene end by 5 bases; junction bases not matched to a gene: 17. The CDR3 is made up of 21 amino acids. The CDR3 protein is CASSFNLPGTSGRAIKDTQYF. Written as DNA, the CDR3 is TGCGCCAGCAGCTTCAATCTACCCGGGACTAGCGGGAGGGCCATTAAAGATACGCAGTATTTT.

This chain links TRBV28 with TRBJ2-7; a possible D gene is TRBD2 (5 bases). Germline CDR1 MDHEN, CDR2 SYDVKM. V dropped 4 bases and J dropped 6 bases, with 10 bases sitting between them. The CDR3 runs to 12 residues. This CDR3 is CASSSLAGEQYF. The CDR3 coding sequence is TGTGCCAGCAGTTCCCTAGCTGGCGAGCAGTACTTC.